This TCR beta chain was sequenced in a study of stem cell transplantation in POMP-related autoinflammatory disease. For the study at large: Through one year post-transplant, neutrophils and platelets were 100% of graft donor origin.

Study conclusions and caveats: In PRAID patients, the number of distinct TRB V-J gene pairings was restricted.

Worth noting for this clone: Its antigen is as yet unknown.

This CDR3 is built from 14 residues. The data were produced by immunoSEQ multiplex PCR, yet TCRdb's version contains in-frame clones alone and is incomplete. Counted here are approximately 65,000 clones, roughly 90% occurring once; the ten biggest clones make up 0.66%. The receptor was isolated from a human patient with POMP-related autoinflammation and immune dysregulation (PRAID). Part of the T cell pool may stem from the graft donor. The source material was CD4+ T cells from PBMCs, sampled after stem cell transplantation. The chain employs TRBV21-1 and TRBJ2-6; no DNA check was done on the table's D call, TRBD1. TRBV21-1 is deemed a pseudogene. The CDR3 reads CASSRLSGANVLTF. The CDR3 DNA sequence: TGTGCCAGTTCCAGGTTATCTGGGGCCAACGTCCTGACTTTC.